The rows below give T cell receptor beta chains drawn from one sample of a study of T cell repertoires in cytomegalovirus infection. No antigen is known for these receptors. TCRdb analysed the reads with MiXCR anew, one entry per CDR3 protein. The table lists hundreds of thousands of distinct CDR3 sequences, around 35% of them singletons. Material: cultured PBMCs, obtained from culture after CMV antigen stimulation. All receptors derive from a human donor in good health (CMV status not recorded). Some clones in this sample may be carry-over from other donors' samples. The CDR3 runs from the conserved cysteine through the conserved F or W. Fields, in order: J gene, V gene, clone size, D gene, CDR3 protein, CDR3 DNA. A D gene is named only where the DNA matches it firmly. The size of a clone is reported for some rows only, either as once, few or many, or as a class for expanded clones.

TRBJ2-7	TRBV6-2/TRBV6-3	few	.	CASREGRPYYEQYF	TGTGCCAGCAGGGAGGGCCGCCCTTACTACGAGCAGTACTTC
TRBJ2-1	TRBV5-1	.	.	CASSEGGPNNEQFF	TGCGCCAGCAGCGAGGGAGGCCCCAACAATGAGCAGTTCTTC
TRBJ1-2	TRBV20-1	.	.	CSAREGGQYGYTF	TGCAGTGCTAGAGAAGGGGGTCAGTATGGCTACACCTTC
TRBJ1-5	TRBV27	.	.	CASSSRSGSLYSNQPQHF	TGTGCCAGCAGTTCTCGGTCGGGCAGCCTTTATAGCAATCAGCCCCAGCATTTT
TRBJ1-2	TRBV15	.	TRBD1	CATSRGGTGKNYGYTF	TGTGCCACCAGCAGAGGGGGGACAGGGAAAAACTATGGCTACACCTTC
TRBJ1-3	TRBV4-1	.	.	CASSRHRDTSGNTIYF	TGCGCCAGCAGCCGACACCGGGACACCTCTGGAAACACCATATATTTT
TRBJ1-1	TRBV12-3/TRBV12-4	few	.	CASSQETANTEAFF	TGTGCCAGCAGCCAAGAGACAGCGAACACTGAAGCTTTCTTT
TRBJ2-5	TRBV7-9	.	TRBD2	CASSDETGLAGNFNPETQYF	TGTGCCAGCAGCGATGAAACCGGACTAGCGGGAAACTTTAATCCTGAGACCCAGTACTTC
TRBJ1-1	TRBV4-2	.	.	CASSQEGGVTEAFF	TGTGCCAGCAGCCAAGAGGGCGGGGTCACTGAAGCTTTCTTT
TRBJ1-1	TRBV4-1	.	.	CAAPGDTEAFF	TGCGCCGCCCCTGGGGACACTGAAGCTTTCTTT
TRBJ2-1	TRBV2	.	TRBD1	CASRGDRGRDYNEQFF	TGTGCCAGCAGAGGGGACAGGGGTAGGGACTACAATGAGCAGTTCTTC
TRBJ1-6	TRBV20-1	.	TRBD1	CSARVGQGNSPLHF	TGCAGTGCTAGAGTGGGACAGGGGAATTCACCCCTCCACTTT
TRBJ1-2	TRBV20-1	.	TRBD1	CSALGGGGYTF	TGCAGTGCTCTAGGGGGCGGCGGCTACACCTTC
TRBJ1-2	TRBV20-1	.	.	CSASGVPYTF	TGCAGTGCCTCAGGTGTGCCCTACACCTTC
TRBJ2-1	TRBV12-3/TRBV12-4	few	TRBD1	CASTQDRSNEQFF	TGTGCCAGCACCCAGGACAGGTCGAATGAGCAGTTCTTC
TRBJ2-1	TRBV12-3/TRBV12-4	many	.	CASRGNEQFF	TGTGCCAGCCGAGGGAATGAGCAGTTCTTC
TRBJ1-1	TRBV3-1	.	.	CASSSPRAEAFF	TGTGCCAGCAGCAGCCCTCGGGCTGAAGCTTTCTTT